This T cell receptor (beta chain) derives from a study of T cell responses to AZD1222 COVID-19 vaccine. Notes on the study in general: Possibly, clonal diversity was underestimated; donors were largely white British and included more females.

In the case of this clone: Its antigen remains unidentified.

Data came from immunoSEQ multiplex PCR; TCRdb stores just in-frame clones and leaves some out. The repertoire holds 95,000 to 100,000 clones, approximately 89% seen once, with roughly 10% in the top ten. The germline CDR1 and CDR2 sequences are SGHTA and FQGNSA. The V and J ends lost 0 bases and 0 bases respectively, with 9 bases between them. The CDR3 loop spans 15 amino acids. The chain recombines TRBV7-2 with TRBJ2-7, with D uncertain. This sequence was found in an adult who received the AZD1222 COVID-19 vaccine. Material: peripheral blood, obtained 28 days after the second AZD1222 dose. Written as DNA, the CDR3 is TGTGCCAGCAGCTTAGCTCTAGGCAGCTCCTACGAGCAGTACTTC. The encoded protein is CASSLALGSSYEQYF.